These 26 T cell receptor beta chains came from one sample sequenced in a study of T-cell reconstitution after alpha-beta-depleted transplantation in children. Unique molecular identifiers were built into the TCRbeta library. TCRdb reanalysed the PCR reads using MiXCR and keeps one entry per CDR3 protein. The data show almost 500,000 distinct CDR3 sequences, under 12% seen once. The specimen comprised PBMCs, sampled before TCRalphabeta/CD19-depleted stem cell transplant. The receptors stem from a child under 10 years old with inherited bone marrow failure, due to receive a stem cell transplant.

This clonotype has a handful of counts. The V and J genes are TRBV7-9 and TRBJ1-3; D remains unclear. Germline values: CDR1 SEHNR, CDR2 FQNEAQ (reference sequence). Trimming took 0 bases from V and 3 from J, leaving 9 bases between them. This CDR3 has 15 amino acids. CDR3 sequence (DNA): TGTGCCAGCAGCTTAGCCTCCGGGAGTGGAAACACCATATATTTT. Protein: CASSLASGSGNTIYF.

This clonotype was picked up a small number of times. This chain connects TRBV20-1 to TRBJ1-5, with TRBD1 matching 7 bases. V was clipped by 2 bases and J by 9 bases; unmatched bases: 10. Germline loops: CDR1 DFQATT, CDR2 SNEGSKA (reference sequence). The CDR3 covers 14 residues. CDR3 sequence: CSARTRQGFRPQHF. DNA for the CDR3: TGCAGTGCTAGAACGCGACAGGGTTTTCGGCCCCAGCATTTT.

The chain links TRBV20-1 to TRBJ1-1; D not certain. Germline assignment: CDR1 DFQATT and CDR2 SNEGSKA (reference sequence). CDR3 size: 14 residues. Deletions cut 0 bases from V and 6 bases from J, with 14 bases between. CDR3 nucleotide sequence: TGCAGTGCTAGAGATTCCCCGACTTCGGCTGAAGCTTTCTTT. Amino acids: CSARDSPTSAEAFF.

This clonotype has ten or more counts. The V gene is TRBV20-1, the J gene TRBJ2-1; TRBD2 might be the D (5 bases). V lost 2 bases and J lost 2, with 19 bases in between. The CDR3 contains 17 residues. The germline CDR1 and CDR2 sequences are DFQATT and SNEGSKA (reference sequence). The CDR3 DNA follows: TGCAGTGCTAGACAACGGGATATCATGGTCACCTACAATGAGCAGTTCTTC. Protein sequence: CSARQRDIMVTYNEQFF.

This clonotype was recorded many times. This rearrangement joins TRBV6-2 or TRBV6-3 to TRBJ2-1; unclear D gene. Trimming shortened V by 4 bases and J by 9 bases, and 7 bases separated the two germline ends. This CDR3 is built from 11 residues. Germline V gene data show CDR1 as MNHEY and CDR2 as SVGEGT. The CDR3 coding sequence is TGTGCCAGCAGTTTCCGACTTGAGCAGTTCTTC. Residues: CASSFRLEQFF.

This clonotype was seen many times. This chain connects TRBV7-9 to TRBJ2-7; 8 bases align to TRBD2. J was trimmed by 5 bases and V by 1 base; bases with no gene match: 7. Germline CDR1 reads SEHNR; CDR2 reads FQNEAQ (reference sequence). The CDR3 is 15 residues long. Written as DNA, the CDR3 is TGTGCCAGCAGCTTAGATAGCGGGGAGAGGAACGAGCAGTACTTC. It codes for CASSLDSGERNEQYF.

The CDR3 DNA sequence: TGTGCCAGCAGTTTCGTCGGACAGGGGCGCTCTGGGGCCAACGTCCTGACTTTC. Its translation is CASSFVGQGRSGANVLTF. The rearrangement joins TRBV6-5 to TRBJ2-6; 9 bases fit TRBD1. The germline V gene encodes CDR1 MNHEY and CDR2 SVGAGI. V was pared by 4 bases and J by 0 bases, with 7 bases of the junction left unmatched. This CDR3 spans 18 amino acids.

The chain uses TRBV19 and TRBJ1-1, with 9 nucleotides matching TRBD1. CDR1 LNHDA and CDR2 SQIVND come from the germline V gene (reference sequence). V gave up 3 bases and J gave up 5 bases; unmatched junction bases: 7. The CDR3 extends over 15 amino acids. CDR3 region: CASSMGDRGGTEAFF. As DNA, the CDR3 is TGTGCCAGTAGTATGGGTGACAGGGGGGGGACTGAAGCTTTCTTT.

This clonotype was counted at least ten times. V usage is TRBV4-1 and J usage is TRBJ2-7; D gene uncertain. This CDR3 comprises 15 residues. The germline V gene has CDR1 MGHRA and CDR2 YSYEKL. V was shortened by 1 base and J by 0 bases, with 10 bases between the two germline ends. The chain's CDR3 is CASSQGLLGSYEQYF. The CDR3 bases are TGCGCCAGCAGCCAAGGTCTGCTCGGCTCCTACGAGCAGTACTTC.

The chain recombines TRBV3-1 with TRBJ2-1; no clear D. Germline CDR1 reads LGHDT; CDR2 reads YNNKEL (reference sequence). CDR3 size: 13 residues. V lost 0 bases, J lost 8 bases, and 8 bases lay in between. CDR3 sequence reads: CASSQDPLDEQFF. For the CDR3, the DNA is TGTGCCAGCAGCCAAGATCCCCTGGATGAGCAGTTCTTC.

This clonotype was counted many times. This chain links TRBV28 with TRBJ2-7; D is perhaps TRBD1 (5 bases). Germline CDR1 is MDHEN and CDR2 is SYDVKM. The CDR3 is made up of 14 amino acids. V lost 3 bases to trimming and J lost 1 base, with 10 bases between them. CDR3 sequence reads: CASSFTGSSYEQYF. CDR3 nucleotide sequence: TGTGCCAGCAGTTTCACAGGTTCTTCCTACGAGCAGTACTTC.

This clonotype was seen many times. The V gene is TRBV4-1, the J gene TRBJ2-2, with D perhaps matching TRBD1 (6 bases). The CDR3 is 14 residues long. The V gene's germline CDR1 is MGHRA and CDR2 YSYEKL. V was pared by 1 base and J by 8 bases, with 11 bases between. The CDR3 sequence is CASSQVDRLGELFF. The CDR3 nucleotides are TGCGCCAGCAGCCAAGTTGACAGGCTGGGGGAGCTGTTTTTT.

This clonotype was seen repeatedly, ten times or more. The rearrangement joins TRBV7-9 to TRBJ2-7; TRBD1 might be the D (6 bases). Trimming cost V 4 bases and J 3 bases, with 16 bases left between them. Germline CDR1 and CDR2: SEHNR and FQNEAQ (reference sequence). The CDR3 is 15 residues long. The CDR3 region is CASSSGDLGRYEQYF. CDR3 in DNA: TGTGCCAGCAGCTCAGGGGACCTGGGGCGCTACGAGCAGTACTTC. Variable domain in full (rest from reference TRBV7-9 and TRBJ2-7): DTGVSQNPRHKITKRGQNVTFRCDPISEHNRLYWYRQTLGQGPEFLTYFQNEAQLEKSRLLSDRFSAERPKGSFSTLEIQRTEQGDSAMYLCASSSGDLGRYEQYFGPGTRLTVT.

V gene TRBV6-1 combines with J gene TRBJ2-7; D may be TRBD1 or TRBD2 (6 bases each). The CDR3 is 15 amino acids. Per the germline V gene, CDR1 is MNHNS and CDR2 is SASEGT. V lost 2 bases and J lost 3, with 14 bases in between. CDR3 sequence reads: CASSEPGATRYEQYF. CDR3 DNA: TGTGCCAGCAGTGAACCGGGGGCAACCCGCTACGAGCAGTACTTC.

This clonotype was seen at least ten times. The chain carries TRBV12-3 or TRBV12-4 and TRBJ2-1; possibly TRBD2 for D (6 bases). There are 16 residues in the CDR3. V was clipped by 6 bases and J by 5 bases, with 20 bases between them. The CDR3 DNA reads as TGTGCCAGCAGGCGTTTAACGGGAGCACCTAACAATGAGCAGTTCTTC. This translates into CASRRLTGAPNNEQFF.

The CDR3 loop is CASSVGGRGHGELFF. The CDR3 DNA reads as TGTGCCAGTAGCGTGGGGGGAAGGGGTCACGGGGAGCTGTTTTTT. The chain employs TRBV19 and TRBJ2-2; weak D call: TRBD2 (6 bases). The length of the CDR3 is 15 residues. Germline V gene sequence: CDR1 LNHDA, CDR2 SQIVND (reference sequence). V was clipped by 6 bases and J by 7 bases, with 18 bases between them.

This clonotype was observed at least ten times. The chain employs TRBV20-1 and TRBJ2-3, with TRBD1 identical over 10 bases. The CDR3 length is 15 residues. The J segment lost 3 bases and the V segment lost 4 bases, leaving 7 bases of the junction unmatched. The germline CDR1 and CDR2 sequences are DFQATT and SNEGSKA (reference sequence). CDR3 loop: CSAKAGTGVTDTQYF. CDR3 in DNA: TGCAGTGCTAAAGCCGGGACAGGGGTTACAGATACGCAGTATTTT.

This clonotype was recorded only once. Since a much larger clone is just one base distant, this may be a read error. The CDR3 ends on some other residue instead of the conserved phenylalanine or tryptophan, so this is likely a read error. V is TRBV20-1 and J is TRBJ2-7; no clear D. Looked up from germline, CDR1 is DFQATT and CDR2 is SNEGSKA (reference sequence). This CDR3 is built from 17 residues. The germline V and J ends were trimmed by 0 bases and 0 bases, with 18 bases remaining between them. The CDR3 region is CSARDLGVSGSSYEQYS. The CDR3 DNA follows: TGCAGTGCTAGAGATCTTGGGGTATCCGGTAGCTCCTACGAGCAGTACTCC.

This CDR3 is CASRTSRGRYTYEQYF. The CDR3, as DNA: TGTGCCAGCAGGACTAGTCGGGGTCGGTACACCTACGAGCAGTACTTC. The genes are TRBV27 and TRBJ2-7; D might be TRBD2 (6 bases). This CDR3 has 16 amino acids. The germline V and J ends were trimmed by 6 bases and 2 bases, with 20 bases remaining between them. Per the germline V gene, CDR1 is MNHEY and CDR2 is SMNVEV (reference sequence).

In this sample, this clonotype turned up many times. V is TRBV12-3 or TRBV12-4 and J is TRBJ2-5, with 7 bases matching TRBD1. V lost 5 bases, J lost 5 bases, and 5 bases stayed unmatched. The CDR3 covers 13 residues. The CDR3 DNA follows: TGTGCCAGCAGTGACAGGGCCCAGGAGACCCAGTACTTC. As protein: CASSDRAQETQYF.

In this sample, this clonotype turned up many times. The V and J genes are TRBV21-1 and TRBJ2-5; the table assigns TRBD1, which was not confirmed against the DNA. TRBV21-1 is deemed a pseudogene. The CDR3 is made up of 14 amino acids. The CDR3 region has the DNA TGTGCCAGCAGGATAGACAGACCGGCAGAGACCCAGTACTTC. Protein product: CASRIDRPAETQYF.

This clonotype was detected ten times or more. The V and J genes are TRBV6-4 and TRBJ1-6; 7 nucleotides align to TRBD1. The CDR3 extends over 16 amino acids. From germline, CDR1 is MRHNA and CDR2 SNTAGT. With 2 bases clipped from V and 8 bases from J, the junction kept 9 bases outside the gene matches. The CDR3 coding sequence is TGTGCCAGCAGTGACCCCGGACAGGAGAGGCATTCACCCCTCCACTTT. As protein: CASSDPGQERHSPLHF.

This clonotype has at least ten counts. This chain connects TRBV6-1 to TRBJ2-3, with 9 positions matching TRBD1. This CDR3 comprises 16 residues. Trimming cost V 2 bases and J 4 bases; bases outside gene matches: 7. CDR1 and CDR2 (germline): MNHNS, SASEGT. CDR3 residues: CASSEMGQGIPDTQYF. In DNA, the CDR3 is TGTGCCAGCAGTGAAATGGGACAGGGTATTCCAGATACGCAGTATTTT.

This clonotype was counted at least ten times. The chain is built from TRBV27 and TRBJ2-2; 11 positions agree with TRBD2. Unmatched junction bases numbered 6, after V lost 5 bases and J lost 4 bases. CDR3 length: 16 residues. The germline CDR1 and CDR2 sequences are MNHEY and SMNVEV (reference sequence). The CDR3 bases are TGTGCCAGCAGTACCCCACTAGCGGGAGTCACCGGGGAGCTGTTTTTT. Translated: CASSTPLAGVTGELFF.

The table lists this clonotype with many counts. V and J are TRBV4-1 and TRBJ1-1; 7 bases map to TRBD1. From germline, CDR1 is MGHRA and CDR2 YSYEKL. V lost 2 bases and J lost 1; bases outside the gene matches: 10. The CDR3 contains 17 residues. CDR3 sequence (DNA): TGCGCCAGCAGCCAACAGCAGGTGAACAGGGGGAACACTGAAGCTTTCTTT. It specifies CASSQQQVNRGNTEAFF.

This clonotype showed up many times. The J gene is TRBJ2-1, the V gene TRBV7-9; no definite D call. The CDR3 has 16 amino acids. Trimming left V 1 base short and J 2 bases short, with 12 bases between. The germline V gene has CDR1 SEHNR and CDR2 FQNEAQ (reference sequence). CDR3 DNA sequence: TGTGCCAGCAGCTTAGGAGCAGGTTCAACCTACAATGAGCAGTTCTTC. It specifies CASSLGAGSTYNEQFF.